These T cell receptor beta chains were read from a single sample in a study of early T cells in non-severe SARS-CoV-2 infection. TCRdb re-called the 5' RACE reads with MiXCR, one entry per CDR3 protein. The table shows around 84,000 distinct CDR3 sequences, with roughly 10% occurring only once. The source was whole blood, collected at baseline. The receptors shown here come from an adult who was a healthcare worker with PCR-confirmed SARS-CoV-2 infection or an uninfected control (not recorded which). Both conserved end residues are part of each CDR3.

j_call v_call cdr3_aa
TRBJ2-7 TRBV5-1 CASSIGTGSFEQYF
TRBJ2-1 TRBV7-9 CASSPTSGRVEQFF
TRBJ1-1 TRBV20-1 CSAKPPGPWNTEAFF
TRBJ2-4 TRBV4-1 CASSQTYLAKNIQYF
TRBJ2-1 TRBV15 CATSSPGLAPGNEQFF
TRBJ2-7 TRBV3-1 CASSHQSLTYEQYF
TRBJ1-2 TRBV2 CASSVGHPANYGYTF
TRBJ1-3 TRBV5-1 CASSPSGSRNTIYF
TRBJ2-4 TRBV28 CASRELAKNIQYF
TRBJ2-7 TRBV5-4 CASSTGLANEQYF
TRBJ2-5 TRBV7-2 CASSFRASSSKGETQYF
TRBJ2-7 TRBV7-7 CASSVGGGNEQYF
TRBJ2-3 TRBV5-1 CASSISGRAEDTQYF
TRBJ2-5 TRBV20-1 CSADRGRGETQYF
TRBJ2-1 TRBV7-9 CASQRLANNEQFF
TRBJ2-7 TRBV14 CASSLSTVPSYEQYF
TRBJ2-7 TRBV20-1 CSVPNSGRAYDEQYF
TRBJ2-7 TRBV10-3 CAISEGGSPGYEQYF
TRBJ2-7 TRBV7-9 CASSLAERRYEQYF
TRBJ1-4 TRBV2 CASSETTEKLFF
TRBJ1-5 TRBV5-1 CASSWGQGNQPQHF
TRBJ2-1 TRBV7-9 CASSLAGVSYNEQFF
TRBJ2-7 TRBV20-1 CSGTGKSYEQYF
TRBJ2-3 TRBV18 CASSPSRDRGRGTDTQYF
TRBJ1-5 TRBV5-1 CASSLGTGAYSNQPQHF
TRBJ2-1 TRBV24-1 CATSESSGGYNEQFF
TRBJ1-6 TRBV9 CASSVAAVGIDSPLHF
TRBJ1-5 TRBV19 CASSTGFGNQPQHF
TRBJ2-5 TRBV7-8 CASSLKGQETQYF
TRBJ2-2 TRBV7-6 CASSPTAGEPPGELFF
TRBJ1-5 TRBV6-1 CASTLGPANQPQHF
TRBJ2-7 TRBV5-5 CASRATTRGGWSLGEQYF
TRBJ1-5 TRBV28 CASTGDPNQPQHF
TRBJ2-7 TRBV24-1 CATSGVNYEQYF
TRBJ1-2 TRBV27 CVSSPLGPYGYTF
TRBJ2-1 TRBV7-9 CASGITTSGRNEQFF
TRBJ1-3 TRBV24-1 CATSDQRGAISGNTIYF
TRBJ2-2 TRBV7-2 CASSSMRGGTGELFF
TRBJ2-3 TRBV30 CAWSETSGTDTQYF
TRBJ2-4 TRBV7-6 CASSPFGVGDIQYF
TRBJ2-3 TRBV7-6 CASSPNSGRSADTQYF
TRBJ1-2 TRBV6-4 CASSDGTGGRRNGYTF
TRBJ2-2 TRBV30 CAWTFSTYTGELFF
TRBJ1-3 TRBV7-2 CASSLVHSGNTIYF
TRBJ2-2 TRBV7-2 CASSIKLANTGELFF
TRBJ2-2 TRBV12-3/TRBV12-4 CASSFFSTGELFF